Detailed here is one TCR beta chain. cDNA prepared by RNA extraction and subsequent reverse transcription served as the template for sequencing. Method: immunoSEQ multiplex PCR; TCRdb's copy keeps in-frame clones and lacks some. Of about 210,000 clones listed, 30% to 40% are singletons. The data belong to a study of CD8+ T cells in alopecia areata. The ends were cut back, 3 bases at V and 3 bases at J, with 6 bases in the middle. The CDR3 has 12 amino acids. Looked up from germline, CDR1 is MNHEY and CDR2 is SMNVEV (reference sequence). Treatment specified: oral pan-JAK inhibitor, 5-10 mg twice daily. The origin of this receptor is a human donor with alopecia areata. The sample here was CD4+ T cells sorted from blood, taken at week 34, from a patient treated with tofacitinib. The chain couples TRBV27 to TRBJ2-7; no clear D. The CDR3 nucleotides read TGTGCCAGCAGTTTCCACGGCTACGAGCAGTACTTC. This sequence encodes CASSFHGYEQYF.